This note documents a single TCR beta chain sequence. Its target is not known. The J segment lost 2 bases and the V segment lost 2 bases, leaving 12 bases of the junction unmatched. The CDR3 spans 18 residues. Germline CDR1 and CDR2: SGHDN and FVKESK. Combining a sample-barcoded 5' primer with a J-beta primer mix, a second PCR ran for about 7 to 11 cycles. TCRdb called the 5' RACE reads again in MiXCR, with one record for every CDR3 protein. The table records approximately 490,000 distinct CDR3 sequences, 24% of them present only once. The sample comes from a study of blood T cells in healthy people across ages. Study findings and constraints: Older age coincided with a roughly linear decline in TCR beta diversity per million T cells.

These same records also appear under a second study, on T cells of mothers and their children. From that paper: About 2.8 million TCR beta reads per child versus over 9 million per mother. Thymic selection molds TCR recombination output in much the same way for related pairs as for unrelated pairs. Slightly higher, non-significant overlap characterized related mother-child pairs relative to unrelated pairs.

The source material was blood. The receptor was isolated from a boy between 10 and 17 years old in good health. V usage is TRBV14 and J usage is TRBJ1-3; 7 bases map to TRBD1. In nucleotides, the CDR3 is TGTGCCAGCAGCCAATCTGGGACAGAAGTATATACTGGAAACACCATATATTTT. As protein: CASSQSGTEVYTGNTIYF.